This entry features one T cell receptor beta chain sequence. The target antigen is unknown. The data belong to a study of cytomegalovirus exposure and HLA in healthy donors. Study-wide results and limits: The productive fraction for most TCR beta V segments was about 90% or about 30% in an earlier analysis. Accounts indicate the classifier identified cytomegalovirus status with strong specificity and sensitivity.

The V gene lost 1 base and the J gene lost 5 bases, with 15 bases spanning the gap. The germline CDR1 and CDR2 sequences are SGHRS and YFSETQ. The CDR3 is 16 amino acids. The primer mix had 60 Vbeta and 13 Jbeta primers. The protocol was immunoSEQ multiplex PCR, while the TCRdb copy is restricted to in-frame clones and leaves out a portion. Of roughly 110,000 clones detected, under 85% appear once; the ten largest clones hold around 4%. This TCR was sampled from a male donor in good health and CMV-seronegative. The genes are TRBV5-1 and TRBJ2-2, with D maybe TRBD2 (5 bases). Specimen: PBMCs. As DNA, the CDR3 is TGCGCCAGCAGCTTGCGTAGCGATCCGGGGACCGGGGAGCTGTTTTTT. Translation: CASSLRSDPGTGELFF.